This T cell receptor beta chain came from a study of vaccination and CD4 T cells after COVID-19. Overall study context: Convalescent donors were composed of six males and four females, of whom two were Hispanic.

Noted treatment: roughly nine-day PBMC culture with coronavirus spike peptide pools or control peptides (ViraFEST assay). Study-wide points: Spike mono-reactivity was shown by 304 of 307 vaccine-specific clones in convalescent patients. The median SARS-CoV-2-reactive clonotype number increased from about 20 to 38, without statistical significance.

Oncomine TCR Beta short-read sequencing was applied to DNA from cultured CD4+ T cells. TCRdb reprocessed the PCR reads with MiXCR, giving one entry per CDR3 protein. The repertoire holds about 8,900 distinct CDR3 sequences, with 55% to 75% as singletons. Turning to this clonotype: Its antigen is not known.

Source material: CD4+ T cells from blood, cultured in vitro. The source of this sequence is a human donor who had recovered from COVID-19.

In DNA, the CDR3 is TGTGCCTGGAGTGTCCGAACGTGGGGCACTGAAGCTTTCTTT. Translation: CAWSVRTWGTEAFF. The chain links TRBV30 to TRBJ1-1; no clear D. CDR1 and CDR2 from the germline V gene are GTSNPN and SVGIG (reference sequence). The CDR3 is made up of 14 amino acids. The germline V and J ends were trimmed by 0 bases and 4 bases, with 12 bases remaining between them. Together with reference TRBV30 and TRBJ1-1, the CDR3 gives the full variable domain: SQTIHQWPATLVQPVGSPLSLECTVEGTSNPNLYWYRQAAGRGLQLLFYSVGIGQISSEVPQNLSASRPQDRQFILSSKKLLLSDSGFYLCAWSVRTWGTEAFFGQGTRLTVV.